This passage covers 9 T cell receptor beta chains from one sample sequenced in a study of cytomegalovirus exposure and HLA in healthy donors. Profiled with immunoSEQ multiplex PCR; TCRdb holds only in-frame clones, not every one. This table has 250,000 to 300,000 clones, around 85% appearing once. Input material: PBMCs. All receptors come from a woman younger than 35 in good health and CMV-seronegative.

This clone was detected once. The chain links TRBV10-2 to TRBJ1-5, with 7 bases identical to TRBD1. The J segment lost 7 bases and the V segment lost 4 bases, leaving 4 bases of the junction unmatched. Germline V lookup: CDR1 WSHSY, CDR2 SAAADI. This CDR3 has 13 amino acids. CDR3 in amino acids: CASSGQGGQPQHF. The CDR3 bases are TGCGCCAGCAGTGGACAGGGCGGGCAGCCCCAGCATTTT.

This clone was found once. This chain joins TRBV27 and TRBJ1-3; possibly TRBD1 for D (5 bases). CDR3 size: 13 residues. Germline CDR1 is MNHEY and CDR2 is SMNVEV (reference sequence). The V end lost 4 bases, the J end lost 4 bases, and 8 bases lay between the germline ends. CDR3 amino acids: CASSYGGGNTIYF. CDR3 in DNA: TGTGCCAGCAGTTACGGGGGAGGAAACACCATATATTTT.

V is TRBV6-5 and J is TRBJ2-7; a weak D match, TRBD2 (6 bases). Germline V gives CDR1 MNHEY, CDR2 SVGAGI. Deletions cut 6 bases from V and 0 bases from J, with 12 bases between. The CDR3 totals 14 residues. This CDR3 is CASSPRDSSYEQYF. The CDR3 region has the DNA TGTGCCAGCAGCCCCAGGGACTCCTCCTACGAGCAGTACTTC.

This chain links TRBV9 with TRBJ2-6, with D tentatively TRBD2 (6 bases). CDR1 and CDR2 from the germline V gene are SGDLS and YYNGEE. V was trimmed by 4 bases and J by 0 bases, leaving 23 bases between them. The CDR3 is 20 residues long. The CDR3 loop is CASSIRRDLDFHSGANVLTF. CDR3 nucleotides: TGTGCCAGCAGCATACGCCGGGACTTAGACTTTCACTCTGGGGCCAACGTCCTGACTTTC. Filled out from reference TRBV9 and TRBJ2-6, the complete variable domain reads DSGVTQTPKHLITATGQRVTLRCSPRSGDLSVYWYQQSLDQGLQFLIQYYNGEERAKGNILERFSAQQFPDLHSELNLSSLELGDSALYFCASSIRRDLDFHSGANVLTFGAGSRLTVL.

V is TRBV30 and J is TRBJ2-1; TRBD1 agrees at 7 bases. Germline CDR1 is GTSNPN and CDR2 is SVGIG (reference sequence). This CDR3 comprises 16 residues. J lost 3 bases, V lost 4 bases, and 12 bases had no gene match. CDR3 loop: CAWIRAVTGHYNEQFF. The CDR3 DNA sequence: TGTGCCTGGATAAGGGCAGTGACAGGGCACTACAATGAGCAGTTCTTC.

The genes are TRBV7-9 and TRBJ2-7, with D tentatively TRBD1 (5 bases). Germline V gives CDR1 SEHNR, CDR2 FQNEAQ (reference sequence). This CDR3 is built from 13 residues. Trimming stripped 8 bases from V and 0 bases from J, with 11 bases between. CDR3 nucleotides: TGTGCCAGCGCCTTGACAGCCTCCTACGAGCAGTACTTC. It encodes CASALTASYEQYF. The full variable domain, completed using reference TRBV7-9 and TRBJ2-7, is DTGVSQNPRHKITKRGQNVTFRCDPISEHNRLYWYRQTLGQGPEFLTYFQNEAQLEKSRLLSDRFSAERPKGSFSTLEIQRTEQGDSAMYLCASALTASYEQYFGPGTRLTVT.

This clone was observed a single time. The rearrangement uses TRBV30 and TRBJ2-7, with D possibly TRBD1 on 5 matching bases. Per the germline V gene, CDR1 is GTSNPN and CDR2 is SVGIG (reference sequence). The germline V and J ends were trimmed by 3 bases and 0 bases, with 15 bases remaining between them. This CDR3 is built from 15 residues. Written as DNA, the CDR3 is TGTGCCTGGAGAATCCGGACACGCCACTCCTACGAGCAGTACTTC. Protein: CAWRIRTRHSYEQYF.

V usage is TRBV10-2 and J usage is TRBJ1-5; 9 bases align to TRBD1. Losses at the gene ends were 6 bases for V and 7 bases for J; bases not matched to a gene: 4. Germline values: CDR1 WSHSY, CDR2 SAAADI. This CDR3 has 13 amino acids. The CDR3 sequence: CASRRGQGQPQHF. The CDR3 DNA reads TGCGCCAGCAGGAGGGGACAGGGCCAGCCCCAGCATTTT.

The chain is built from TRBV9 and TRBJ1-2; 8 bases align to TRBD1. The germline V gene has CDR1 SGDLS and CDR2 YYNGEE. After removal of 2 bases from V and 0 bases from J, the junction contained 9 bases not matched to a gene. The CDR3 runs 17 residues. CDR3 sequence reads: CASSVGQGSLANYGYTF. The CDR3 nucleotides read TGTGCCAGCAGCGTCGGACAGGGTTCTTTAGCTAACTATGGCTACACCTTC. Full variable domain (rest looked up from reference TRBV9 and TRBJ1-2): DSGVTQTPKHLITATGQRVTLRCSPRSGDLSVYWYQQSLDQGLQFLIQYYNGEERAKGNILERFSAQQFPDLHSELNLSSLELGDSALYFCASSVGQGSLANYGYTFGSGTRLTVV.